This entry describes one T cell receptor (beta chain). Libraries were prepared by immunoSEQ multiplex PCR; TCRdb keeps only in-frame clonotypes and omits some of them. The sample lists 200,000 to 250,000 clones; roughly 85% were seen once. The germline CDR1 and CDR2 sequences are MDHEN and SYDVKM. Trimming shortened V by 3 bases and J by 0 bases, and 5 bases separated the two germline ends. This CDR3 is 13 amino acids long. This record comes from a study of blood T cell repertoires in COVID-19. The clonotype was recovered from a woman aged 35 to 49 who had been exposed to COVID-19. The chain has TRBV28 and TRBJ1-1, with unresolved D. Sequenced sample: PBMCs or T cells enriched from blood (not recorded which). The CDR3 bases are TGTGCCAGCAGTTTTCGGTTGAACACTGAAGCTTTCTTT. Amino acid sequence: CASSFRLNTEAFF.